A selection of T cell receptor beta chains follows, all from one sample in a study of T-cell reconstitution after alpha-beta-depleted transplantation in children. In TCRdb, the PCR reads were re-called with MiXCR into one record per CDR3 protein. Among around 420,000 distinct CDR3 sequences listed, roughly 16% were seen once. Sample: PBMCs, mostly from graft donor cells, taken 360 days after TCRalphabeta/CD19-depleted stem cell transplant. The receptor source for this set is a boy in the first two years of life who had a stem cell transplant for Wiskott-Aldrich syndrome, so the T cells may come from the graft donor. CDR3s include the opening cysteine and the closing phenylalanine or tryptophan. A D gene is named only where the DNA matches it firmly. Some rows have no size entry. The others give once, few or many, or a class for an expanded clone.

CAISDLLAVIYEQYF,TGTGCCATCAGTGACCTACTAGCGGTAATCTACGAGCAGTACTTC,TRBJ2-7,few,TRBV10-3,TRBD2
CASSPGRMSLSGNTIYF,TGTGCCAGCAGTCCGGGACGGATGAGCCTCTCTGGAAACACCATATATTTT,TRBJ1-3,-,TRBV12-3/TRBV12-4,-
CAISEIQGGEQFF,TGTGCCATCAGTGAGATACAGGGCGGTGAGCAGTTCTTC,TRBJ2-1,-,TRBV10-3,-
CASGQSNTEAFF,TGTGCCAGCGGGCAGTCGAACACTGAAGCTTTCTTT,TRBJ1-1,-,TRBV7-9,-
CSAQSRGIQYF,TGCAGTGCCCAAAGCAGGGGCATTCAGTACTTC,TRBJ2-4,-,TRBV20-1,-
CASSSGTANSPLHF,TGTGCCAGCAGTTCCGGGACAGCTAATTCACCCCTCCACTTT,TRBJ1-6,few,TRBV12-3/TRBV12-4,TRBD1
CASSRRIGVPGANVLTF,TGTGCCAGCAGTAGAAGAATAGGGGTTCCTGGGGCCAACGTCCTGACTTTC,TRBJ2-6,-,TRBV5-6,-
CAISERGLDEQYF,TGTGCCATCAGTGAGAGGGGGCTAGACGAGCAGTACTTC,TRBJ2-7,few,TRBV10-3,TRBD1
CASSLIGRSEQYF,TGTGCCAGCAGCTTAATCGGTCGAAGCGAGCAGTACTTC,TRBJ2-7,-,TRBV7-6,-
CSAMPPRGGPTYNEQFF,TGCAGTGCTATGCCCCCCCGTGGGGGACCCACCTACAATGAGCAGTTCTTC,TRBJ2-1,-,TRBV20-1,-
CSAREGFKGYTF,TGCAGTGCTAGAGAGGGTTTTAAGGGCTACACCTTC,TRBJ1-2,-,TRBV20-1,-
CSVRGLAGVPELFF,TGCAGCGTCAGGGGACTAGCGGGAGTTCCGGAGCTGTTTTTT,TRBJ2-2,-,TRBV29-1,TRBD2
CASSQGLAGRNIQYF,TGTGCCAGCAGCCAAGGGCTAGCGGGGAGAAACATTCAGTACTTC,TRBJ2-4,few,TRBV3-1,TRBD2
CSAIAGGHVGPQHF,TGCAGTGCTATTGCAGGGGGACATGTTGGGCCCCAGCATTTT,TRBJ1-5,-,TRBV20-1,TRBD1
CASSEQGEPKNIQYF,TGTGCCAGCTCAGAACAGGGGGAACCCAAAAACATTCAGTACTTC,TRBJ2-4,-,TRBV4-2,TRBD1
CASSFNYREANTGELFF,TGTGCCAGCAGTTTTAACTACAGGGAAGCGAACACCGGGGAGCTGTTTTTT,TRBJ2-2,-,TRBV6-5,-
CASSPGLAGVLQFF,TGTGCCAGCTCACCAGGACTAGCGGGAGTTCTGCAGTTCTTC,TRBJ2-1,once,TRBV18,TRBD2
CASSLTSAQYF,TGTGCCAGCAGCTTGACTAGCGCGCAGTATTTT,TRBJ2-3,-,TRBV11-1,TRBD2
CASSLGLAGDTQYF,TGTGCCAGCAGTTTAGGACTAGCGGGAGATACGCAGTATTTT,TRBJ2-3,many,TRBV7-7,TRBD2
CAISGREAGELFF,TGTGCCATCAGTGGCCGAGAAGCCGGGGAGCTGTTTTTT,TRBJ2-2,few,TRBV10-3,-
CSAQRFYNEQFF,TGCAGCGCCCAGAGGTTCTACAATGAGCAGTTCTTC,TRBJ2-1,-,TRBV29-1,-
CAISESSCCSYEQYF,TGTGCCATCAGTGAGTCGTCGTGTTGCTCCTACGAGCAGTACTTC,TRBJ2-7,few,TRBV10-3,-
CASGLWTYQETQYF,TGTGCTAGTGGTTTGTGGACGTACCAAGAGACCCAGTACTTC,TRBJ2-5,-,TRBV12-5,-
CASSLVGGHSNQPQHF,TGTGCCAGCAGCTTAGTAGGCGGACATAGCAATCAGCCCCAGCATTTT,TRBJ1-5,few,TRBV7-9,-
CSAREAAANYGYTF,TGCAGTGCTAGGGAGGCAGCCGCTAACTATGGCTACACCTTC,TRBJ1-2,many,TRBV20-1,-
CATALGSYNEQFF,TGTGCCACCGCATTAGGATCCTACAATGAGCAGTTCTTC,TRBJ2-1,-,TRBV24-1,-
CSAIFPLTGTYNEQFF,TGCAGTGCTATATTCCCCCTTACAGGGACCTACAATGAGCAGTTCTTC,TRBJ2-1,few,TRBV20-1,-
CATSRDKGQILSAKNIQYF,TGTGCCACCAGCAGAGATAAAGGACAGATACTTTCGGCCAAAAACATTCAGTACTTC,TRBJ2-4,few,TRBV15,-
CASSYWGEQFF,TGTGCCAGCAGTTACTGGGGTGAGCAGTTCTTC,TRBJ2-1,-,TRBV6-5,-
CASSLYRGDYEQYF,TGTGCCAGCAGCTTATACAGGGGGGATTACGAGCAGTACTTC,TRBJ2-7,-,TRBV7-2,TRBD1
CAWGNFREWSGANVLTF,TGTGCCTGGGGTAACTTCAGGGAGTGGTCTGGGGCCAACGTCCTGACTTTC,TRBJ2-6,few,TRBV30,-
CASSQVKRDILNTEAFF,TGCGCCAGCAGCCAAGTAAAGAGGGACATTTTGAACACTGAAGCTTTCTTT,TRBJ1-1,-,TRBV4-1,-
CSVVIGKRNEQFF,TGCAGCGTTGTGATAGGAAAGAGGAATGAGCAGTTCTTC,TRBJ2-1,few,TRBV29-1,-
CASSPMGGGSSYEQYF,TGTGCCAGCAGCCCTATGGGGGGGGGAAGCTCCTACGAGCAGTACTTC,TRBJ2-7,few,TRBV5-6,TRBD2
CASSYVVNTEAFF,TGTGCCAGCAGTTACGTAGTGAACACTGAAGCTTTCTTT,TRBJ1-1,-,TRBV6-2/TRBV6-3,-
CATSSPRDRGGYEQFF,TGTGCCACCAGCTCACCCAGGGACAGGGGGGGATATGAGCAGTTCTTC,TRBJ2-1,-,TRBV15,TRBD1
CSALTGSYYYYNEQFF,TGCAGTGCCCTCACAGGGAGCTACTACTACTACAATGAGCAGTTCTTC,TRBJ2-1,-,TRBV20-1,-
CASSQRQNGEKLFF,TGCGCCAGCAGCCAACGGCAGAATGGTGAAAAACTGTTTTTT,TRBJ1-4,few,TRBV4-1,-
CASSLSIAGGRLNEQFF,TGTGCCAGCAGTTTATCGATAGCGGGAGGAAGGCTGAATGAGCAGTTCTTC,TRBJ2-1,-,TRBV27,TRBD2
CASSISGSSYEQYF,TGTGCCAGCTCAATTAGCGGGAGCTCCTACGAGCAGTACTTC,TRBJ2-7,-,TRBV6-1,TRBD2
CASSPRDRDQPQHF,TGTGCCAGCAGCCCCCGGGACAGGGATCAGCCCCAGCATTTT,TRBJ1-5,few,TRBV9,TRBD1
CASSIYNNEQFF,TGTGCCAGCAGTATATACAACAATGAGCAGTTCTTC,TRBJ2-1,-,TRBV25-1,-
CASSTWTGTNTEAFF,TGCGCCAGCAGCACTTGGACAGGGACGAACACTGAAGCTTTCTTT,TRBJ1-1,few,TRBV5-1,TRBD1
CSAIPQPVGYNEQFF,TGCAGTGCTATACCCCAGCCTGTTGGTTACAATGAGCAGTTCTTC,TRBJ2-1,-,TRBV20-1,-
CASSPKLAGPSQFF,TGTGCCAGCAGCCCGAAACTAGCGGGACCCTCCCAGTTCTTC,TRBJ2-1,-,TRBV7-2,TRBD2
CASSSRQGRRNTEAFF,TGCGCCAGCAGCTCCCGACAGGGGCGAAGGAACACTGAAGCTTTCTTT,TRBJ1-1,few,TRBV4-1,TRBD1
CASSQGNGPYYEQYF,TGCGCCAGCAGCCAAGGAAATGGTCCGTACTACGAGCAGTACTTC,TRBJ2-7,-,TRBV4-1,-
CASSLNGGGHEQYF,TGTGCCAGCAGTTTAAATGGAGGGGGCCACGAGCAGTACTTC,TRBJ2-7,many,TRBV12-3/TRBV12-4,-
CASSLAPSTSGGDYEQYF,TGCGCCAGCAGCTTGGCCCCATCAACTAGCGGGGGTGACTACGAGCAGTACTTC,TRBJ2-7,few,TRBV5-1,TRBD2
CSASLRLLSSYNEQFF,TGCAGTGCTAGCCTCAGACTCCTAAGCTCCTACAATGAGCAGTTCTTC,TRBJ2-1,few,TRBV20-1,-
CASSPRGLADFNTQYF,TGTGCCAGCAGCCCACGGGGACTAGCGGACTTCAATACGCAGTATTTT,TRBJ2-3,-,TRBV3-1,TRBD2
CASSPRRTLATDTQYF,TGTGCCAGCAGTCCGAGACGGACCTTAGCCACAGATACGCAGTATTTT,TRBJ2-3,many,TRBV6-2/TRBV6-3,-
CSAREGSNQPQHF,TGCAGTGCTAGGGAGGGTAGCAATCAGCCCCAGCATTTT,TRBJ1-5,-,TRBV20-1,-
CSARDFELGTDSPLHF,TGCAGTGCTAGAGACTTCGAGTTAGGGACGGATTCACCCCTCCACTTT,TRBJ1-6,-,TRBV20-1,-